Following are 8 T cell receptor beta chains from one sample sequenced in a study of T cells expressing NK-cell markers. After re-calling the 5' RACE reads, TCRdb lists one entry per CDR3 protein, DNA absent. With approximately 150,000 distinct CDR3 sequences in the sample, the ten largest clones hold around 12%. Sequenced sample: blood T cells: a sorted CD56 or NKG2C T cell subset, CD4+ or CD8+ T cells, or bulk PBMC T cells (not recorded which). These receptors were collected from a man aged 18 to 35 in good health.

The gene calls are TRBV13 and TRBJ2-2. The CDR3 runs 14 residues. Germline-derived CDR1 and CDR2 are PRHDT and FYEKMQ (reference sequence). The CDR3 here is CASSSSAYTGELFF.

The chain combines TRBV29-1 with TRBJ1-2; the D call of TRBD1 rests on TCRdb alone, since no DNA is present to check it. CDR1 and CDR2 from the germline V gene are SQVTM and ANQGSEA. The CDR3 sequence is 14 residues long. CDR3 in amino acids: CSVGRDRGNYGYTF.

The chain employs TRBV29-1 and TRBJ2-1; TCRdb's D call of TRBD1 is untestable without DNA. This CDR3 has 14 residues. Per germline, CDR1 SQVTM and CDR2 ANQGSEA. The CDR3: CSVGGRPSYNEQFF.

The chain carries TRBV7-9 and TRBJ2-1; TCRdb gives TRBD2 as the D gene, but with no DNA this cannot be confirmed. The CDR3 sequence is 14 residues long. The germline CDR1 and CDR2 sequences are SEHNR and FQNEAQ (reference sequence). This CDR3 reads CASQSGLPYNEQFF.

The chain joins TRBV5-4 to TRBJ2-3; TCRdb's D call of TRBD2 is untestable without DNA. The CDR3 spans 15 residues. Germline-derived CDR1 and CDR2 are SGHNT and YYREEE (reference sequence). This CDR3 is CASSPWRASTDTQYF.

The V gene is TRBV20-1, the J gene TRBJ1-2; TCRdb's D gene call, TRBD1, goes unchecked for lack of DNA. CDR1 and CDR2 (germline): DFQATT, SNEGSKA (reference sequence). CDR3 length: 15 amino acids. The CDR3 loop is CSSVPGQAIVYGYTF.

The chain uses TRBV30 and TRBJ2-7; absent DNA, TCRdb's TRBD2 call cannot be checked. CDR3 size: 14 residues. Germline loops: CDR1 GTSNPN, CDR2 SVGIG (reference sequence). The CDR3 loop reads CAWSGGFSGYEQYF.

The chain has TRBV29-1 and TRBJ2-1; TCRdb selects TRBD1, and the lack of DNA leaves this call unchecked. This CDR3 comprises 13 residues. In germline, CDR1 is SQVTM, CDR2 ANQGSEA. The CDR3 loop reads CSGNIRGRNEQFF.